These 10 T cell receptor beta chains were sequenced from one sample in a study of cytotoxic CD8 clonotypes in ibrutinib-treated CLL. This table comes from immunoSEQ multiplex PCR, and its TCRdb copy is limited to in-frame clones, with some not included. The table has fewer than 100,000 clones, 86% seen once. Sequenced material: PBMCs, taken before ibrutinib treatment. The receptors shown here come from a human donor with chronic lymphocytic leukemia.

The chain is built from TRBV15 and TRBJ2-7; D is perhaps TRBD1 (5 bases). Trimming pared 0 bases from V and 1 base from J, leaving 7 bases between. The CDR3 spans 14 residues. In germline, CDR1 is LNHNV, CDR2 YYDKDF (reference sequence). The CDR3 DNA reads TGTGCCACCAGCAGAGATTCAGGGTCCTACGAGCAGTACTTC. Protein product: CATSRDSGSYEQYF.

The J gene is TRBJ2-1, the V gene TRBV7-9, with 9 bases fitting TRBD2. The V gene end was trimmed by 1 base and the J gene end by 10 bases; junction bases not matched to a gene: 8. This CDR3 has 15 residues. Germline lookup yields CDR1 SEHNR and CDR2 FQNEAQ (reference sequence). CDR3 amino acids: CASSLVIAGVPEQFF. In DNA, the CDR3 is TGTGCCAGCAGCTTAGTAATAGCGGGGGTCCCCGAGCAGTTCTTC.

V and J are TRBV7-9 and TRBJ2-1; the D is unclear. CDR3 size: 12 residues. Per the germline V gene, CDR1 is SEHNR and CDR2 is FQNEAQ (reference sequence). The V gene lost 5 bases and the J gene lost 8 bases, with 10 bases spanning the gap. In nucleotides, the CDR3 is TGTGCCAGCAGCGAGGTCCGGGATGAGCAGTTCTTC. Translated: CASSEVRDEQFF.

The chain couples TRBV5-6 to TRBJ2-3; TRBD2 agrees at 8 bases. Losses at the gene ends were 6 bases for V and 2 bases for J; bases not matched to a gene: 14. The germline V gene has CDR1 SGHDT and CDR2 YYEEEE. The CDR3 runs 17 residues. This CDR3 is CASTQGPPSGYTDTQYF. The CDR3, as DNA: TGTGCCAGCACCCAGGGTCCGCCTAGCGGGTACACAGATACGCAGTATTTT.

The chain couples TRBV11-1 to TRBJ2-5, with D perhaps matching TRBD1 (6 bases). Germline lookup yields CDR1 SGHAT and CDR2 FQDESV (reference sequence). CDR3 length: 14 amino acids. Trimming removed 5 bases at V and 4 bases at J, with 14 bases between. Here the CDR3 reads CASSQRDNRETQYF. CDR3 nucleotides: TGTGCCAGCAGCCAAAGGGACAACCGAGAGACCCAGTACTTC.

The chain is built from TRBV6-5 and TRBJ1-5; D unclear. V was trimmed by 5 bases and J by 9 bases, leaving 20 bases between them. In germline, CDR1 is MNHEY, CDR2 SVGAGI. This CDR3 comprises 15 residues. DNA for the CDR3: TGTGCCAGCAGTCCCCGGAAGTTAACCTTGGGGCCCCAGCATTTT. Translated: CASSPRKLTLGPQHF.

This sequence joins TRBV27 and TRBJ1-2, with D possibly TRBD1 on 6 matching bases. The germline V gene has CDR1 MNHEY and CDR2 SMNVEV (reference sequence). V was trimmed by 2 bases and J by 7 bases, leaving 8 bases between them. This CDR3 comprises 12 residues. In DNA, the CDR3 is TGTGCCAGCAGTTTACCAGGGGCTGGCTACACCTTC. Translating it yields CASSLPGAGYTF.

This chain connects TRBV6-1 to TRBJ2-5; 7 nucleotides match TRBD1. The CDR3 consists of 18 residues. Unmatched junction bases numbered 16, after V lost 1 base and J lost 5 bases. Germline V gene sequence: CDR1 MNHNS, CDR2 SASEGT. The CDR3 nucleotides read TGTGCCAGCAGTGAAGTGGGGGCCGCCAGGGGGTCACGGGAGACCCAGTACTTC. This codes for CASSEVGAARGSRETQYF.

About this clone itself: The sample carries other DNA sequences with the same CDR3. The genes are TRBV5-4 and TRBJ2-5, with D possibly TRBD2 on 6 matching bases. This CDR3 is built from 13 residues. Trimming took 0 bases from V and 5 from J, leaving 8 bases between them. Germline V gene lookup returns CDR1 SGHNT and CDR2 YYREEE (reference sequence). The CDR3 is CASSLAGGETQYF. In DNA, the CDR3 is TGTGCCAGCAGCTTGGCAGGAGGGGAGACCCAGTACTTC.

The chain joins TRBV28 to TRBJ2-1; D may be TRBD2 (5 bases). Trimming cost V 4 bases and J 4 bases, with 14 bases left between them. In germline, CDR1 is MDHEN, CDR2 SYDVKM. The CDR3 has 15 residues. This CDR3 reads CASSSQLAEYNEQFF. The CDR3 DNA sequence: TGTGCCAGCAGTTCTCAGCTAGCAGAGTACAATGAGCAGTTCTTC.